These T cell receptor beta chains were read from a single sample in a study of Graves' ophthalmopathy and Graves' hyperthyroidism. TCRdb ran MiXCR on the multiplex PCR reads and lists one entry per CDR3 protein. The sample has around 1.1 million distinct CDR3 sequences; about 36% are singletons. Sequencing was performed on peripheral blood or thyroid tissue (not recorded which). The receptors stem from an adult man with Graves' hyperthyroidism. The CDR3 runs from the conserved cysteine through the conserved F or W. D genes are given only for firm matches. Clone size, where shown, is once, few, many, or a class for clones that have expanded.

d_call	j_call	v_call	clone_size	cdr3_nt	cdr3_aa
TRBD1	TRBJ2-5	TRBV14	few	TGTGCCAGCAGCCAAGATGGACAGGGAGGCCAAGAGACCCAGTACTTC	CASSQDGQGGQETQYF
NA	TRBJ2-6	TRBV5-1	many	TGCGCCAGCACCGCGTCTGGGGCCAACGTCCTGACTTTC	CASTASGANVLTF
NA	TRBJ2-7	TRBV10-3	many	TGTGCCATCAGGCAGGGGTCCTACGAGCAGTACTTC	CAIRQGSYEQYF
NA	TRBJ1-2	TRBV7-9	NA	TGTGCCAGCAGCGAAAGGGGGTCTAACTATGGCTACACCTTC	CASSERGSNYGYTF
TRBD1	TRBJ2-7	TRBV27	NA	TGTGCCAGCAGCCTAACAGGGGAACGCGGCTACGAGCAGTACTTC	CASSLTGERGYEQYF
NA	TRBJ1-2	TRBV7-2	NA	TGCGCCAGCAGCCCGGTATTGATGGACCCGGGGGGCTACACCTTC	CASSPVLMDPGGYTF
NA	TRBJ1-4	TRBV9	many	TGTGCCAGCAGCGGGAACCCGGCCTGGGGTGGAAAACTGTTTTTT	CASSGNPAWGGKLFF
TRBD2	TRBJ2-2	TRBV10-3	many	TGTGGCCATCGGGGGACTAGCGAGTCCGGGGAGCTGTTTTTT	CGHRGTSESGELFF
TRBD1	TRBJ2-7	TRBV20-1	once	TGCAGTGCTAAAGATGGTACAGGGGGCTTTTACGAGCAGTACTTC	CSAKDGTGGFYEQYF
NA	TRBJ1-1	TRBV29-1	NA	TGCAGCGTATACAGTGAGGTTGAAGCTTTCTTT	CSVYSEVEAFF
NA	TRBJ1-1	TRBV6-6	many	TGTGCCAGCAGTCTATCATCAGGTGAAGCTTTCTTT	CASSLSSGEAFF
NA	TRBJ1-5	TRBV4-1	many	TGCGCCAGCAGCCAAGGGCGGAGCAATCAGCCCCAGCATTTT	CASSQGRSNQPQHF